A single sample gave rise to the 12 T cell receptor beta chains below, sequenced in a study of cytomegalovirus exposure and HLA in healthy donors. PCR involved 60 Vbeta and 13 Jbeta primers. Profiling relied on immunoSEQ multiplex PCR, and the TCRdb table lists in-frame clones only, not all of them. Of around 90,000 clones detected, approximately 79% appear once; the ten largest clones hold 2.7%. The specimen was PBMCs. These receptors were collected from a man aged 30 to 45 in good health and CMV-seronegative.

The chain recombines TRBV27 with TRBJ2-7; 8 bases map to TRBD1. Per germline, CDR1 MNHEY and CDR2 SMNVEV (reference sequence). The V and J ends lost 6 bases and 2 bases, in that order; junction bases with no gene match: 6. The CDR3 consists of 14 residues. The chain's CDR3 is CASRRDRMTYEQYF. The DNA of the CDR3 is TGTGCCAGCAGGAGGGACAGGATGACCTACGAGCAGTACTTC.

The rearrangement joins TRBV9 to TRBJ1-3, with TRBD1 matching over 7 bases. Looked up from germline, CDR1 is SGDLS and CDR2 is YYNGEE. The CDR3 loop spans 15 amino acids. V shed 4 bases and J 2 bases; nucleotides not matched to a gene: 6. The DNA for the CDR3 is TGTGCCAGCAGCCCTGACAGGGTTACTGGAAACACCATATATTTT. Translated, it gives CASSPDRVTGNTIYF.

The chain links TRBV29-1 to TRBJ2-1, with D possibly TRBD2 on 6 matching bases. Trimming took off 8 bases at V and 5 bases at J, with 13 bases between the two ends. CDR3 length: 12 amino acids. Germline assignment: CDR1 SQVTM and CDR2 ANQGSEA. The CDR3 spells CSPRDGDNEQFF. The CDR3 nucleotides are TGCAGCCCGCGGGACGGAGACAATGAGCAGTTCTTC.

The rearrangement uses TRBV5-4 and TRBJ2-7, with D tentatively TRBD2 (5 bases). This CDR3 is built from 14 residues. Looked up from germline, CDR1 is SGHNT and CDR2 is YYREEE (reference sequence). Trimming took off 4 bases at V and 2 bases at J, with 13 bases between the two ends. CDR3 protein: CASSLGEIAYEQYF. As DNA, the CDR3 is TGTGCCAGCAGCCTTGGGGAGATTGCCTACGAGCAGTACTTC.

This clone was detected a few times. In nucleotides, the CDR3 is TGTGCCAGCAGCCCGAACCCGACAGTTACCTACGAGCAGTACTTC. Its translation: CASSPNPTVTYEQYF. The chain employs TRBV5-6 and TRBJ2-7; a possible D gene is TRBD1 (5 bases). The germline V gene has CDR1 SGHDT and CDR2 YYEEEE. This CDR3 spans 15 amino acids. Trimming cost V 4 bases and J 2 bases, with 16 bases left between them.

CDR3: CARGRVGHTEAFF. The CDR3 DNA is TGTGCCAGGGGTCGAGTGGGGCACACTGAAGCTTTCTTT. This chain links TRBV28 with TRBJ1-1, with D tentatively TRBD1 (5 bases). Germline-derived CDR1 and CDR2 are MDHEN and SYDVKM. The V end lost 9 bases, the J end lost 3 bases, and 14 bases lay between the germline ends. CDR3 size: 13 residues.

The chain links TRBV2 to TRBJ2-3; possibly TRBD2 for D (5 bases). The CDR3 loop spans 14 amino acids. The V gene lost 6 bases and the J gene lost 5 bases, with 15 bases spanning the gap. CDR1 SNHLY and CDR2 FYNNEI come from the germline V gene. Written as DNA, the CDR3 is TGTGCCAGCAGCACCCTGCGGGCGGAAGATACGCAGTATTTT. Protein sequence: CASSTLRAEDTQYF.

The V call is TRBV7-3, the J call TRBJ1-6, with 7 bases aligning to TRBD1. From germline, CDR1 is SGHTA and CDR2 FQGTGA. This CDR3 comprises 14 residues. The ends lost 5 bases at V and 7 bases at J; junction bases unmatched: 5. For the CDR3, the DNA is TGTGCCAGCAGCCAGGGACAGATCAATTCACCCCTCCACTTT. It specifies CASSQGQINSPLHF.

CDR3 DNA sequence: TGTGCCAGCGGGAAGGCTTTTAATCAGCCCCAGCATTTT. Its translation is CASGKAFNQPQHF. V usage is TRBV19 and J usage is TRBJ1-5, with D unclear. Germline V gives CDR1 LNHDA, CDR2 SQIVND (reference sequence). V was shortened by 9 bases and J by 4 bases, with 13 bases between the two germline ends. The CDR3 loop spans 13 amino acids.

V is TRBV12-5 and J is TRBJ1-6, with D possibly being TRBD1 (5 bases). Germline CDR1 is LGHNT and CDR2 is FRNRAP. The V end was cut by 0 bases, the J end by 3 bases, with 9 bases between. The CDR3 loop spans 16 amino acids. The CDR3 region has the DNA TGTGCTAGTGGTTTGGTGGACACAATCTATAATTCACCCCTCCACTTT. Its protein is CASGLVDTIYNSPLHF.

V is TRBV28 and J is TRBJ2-7; possible D gene TRBD2, 6 bases. Germline-derived CDR1 and CDR2 are MDHEN and SYDVKM. This CDR3 comprises 15 residues. Trimming pared 2 bases from V and 5 bases from J, leaving 16 bases between. Here the CDR3 reads CASSLQRGKGNEQYF. The CDR3 DNA sequence: TGTGCCAGCAGTTTACAACGGGGGAAAGGTAACGAGCAGTACTTC. Full variable domain (remainder filled in from reference TRBV28 and TRBJ2-7): DVKVTQSSRYLVKRTGEKVFLECVQDMDHENMFWYRQDPGLGLRLIYFSYDVKMKEKGDIPEGYSVSREKKERFSLILESASTNQTSMYLCASSLQRGKGNEQYFGPGTRLTVT.

This chain uses TRBV2 with TRBJ2-7, with D unclear. With 6 bases removed from V and 7 bases from J, the gap between germline ends came to 7 bases. The CDR3 spans 10 residues. The germline gives CDR1 SNHLY, CDR2 FYNNEI. The CDR3 DNA is TGTGCCAGCAGCAACATTGAGCAGTACTTC. Encoded protein: CASSNIEQYF. Variable domain in full (rest from reference TRBV2 and TRBJ2-7): EPEVTQTPSHQVTQMGQEVILRCVPISNHLYFYWYRQILGQKVEFLVSFYNNEISEKSEIFDDQFSVERPDGSNFTLKIRSTKLEDSAMYFCASSNIEQYFGPGTRLTVT.